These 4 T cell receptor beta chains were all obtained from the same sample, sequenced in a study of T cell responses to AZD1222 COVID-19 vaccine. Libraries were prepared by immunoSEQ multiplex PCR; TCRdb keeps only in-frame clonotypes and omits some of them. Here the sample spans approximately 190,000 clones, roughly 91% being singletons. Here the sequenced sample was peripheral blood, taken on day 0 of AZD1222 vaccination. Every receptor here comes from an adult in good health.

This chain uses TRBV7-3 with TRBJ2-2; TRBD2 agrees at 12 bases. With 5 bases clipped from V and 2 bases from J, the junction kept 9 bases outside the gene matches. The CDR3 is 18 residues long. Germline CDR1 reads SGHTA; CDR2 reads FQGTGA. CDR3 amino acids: CASSPYPGLAGNTGELFF. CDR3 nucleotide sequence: TGTGCCAGCAGCCCCTACCCTGGACTAGCGGGAAACACCGGGGAGCTGTTTTTT.

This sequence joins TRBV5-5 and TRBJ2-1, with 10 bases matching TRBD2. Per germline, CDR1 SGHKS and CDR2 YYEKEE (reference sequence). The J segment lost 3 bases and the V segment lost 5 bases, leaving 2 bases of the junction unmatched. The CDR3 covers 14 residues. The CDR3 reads CASRTSGDYNEQFF. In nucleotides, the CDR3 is TGTGCCAGCAGAACTAGCGGGGACTACAATGAGCAGTTCTTC.

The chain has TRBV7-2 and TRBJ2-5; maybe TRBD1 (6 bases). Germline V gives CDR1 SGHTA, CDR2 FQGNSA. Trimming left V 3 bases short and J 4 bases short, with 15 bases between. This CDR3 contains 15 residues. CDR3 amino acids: CASSFLRQVGETQYF. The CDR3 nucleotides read TGTGCCAGCAGCTTCTTACGACAGGTTGGAGAGACCCAGTACTTC.

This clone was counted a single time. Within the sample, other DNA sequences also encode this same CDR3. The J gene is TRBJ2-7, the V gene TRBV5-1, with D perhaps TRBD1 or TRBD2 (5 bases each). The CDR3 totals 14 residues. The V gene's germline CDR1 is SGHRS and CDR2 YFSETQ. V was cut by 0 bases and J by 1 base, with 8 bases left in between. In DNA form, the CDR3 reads TGCGCCAGCAGCTTGGGGGGGTCTTCCTACGAGCAGTACTTC. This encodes CASSLGGSSYEQYF.